The 13 T cell receptor beta chains below all came from one sample that was sequenced in a study of beta chain features in type 1 diabetes. Regarding the study as a whole: Among patients with Type 1 diabetes, TCRB CDR3s were moderately but significantly shorter in every one of the four CD4+ subsets.

The sequenced template was cDNA made from the entire isolated RNA. Sequencing was performed with immunoSEQ multiplex PCR; in TCRdb, only in-frame clones are kept and a portion is missing. The sample yields about 660,000 clones, over 12% seen once. Their antigen targets remain unknown. Sequencing was carried out using naive CD4+ T cells from blood. The source is a young man with type 1 diabetes.

The chain has TRBV6-1 and TRBJ1-2; TRBD1 agrees at 9 bases. The germline CDR1 and CDR2 sequences are MNHNS and SASEGT. This CDR3 spans 14 amino acids. After removal of 6 bases from V and 8 bases from J, the junction contained 10 bases not matched to a gene. The CDR3 region has the DNA TGTGCCAGCAGAGAACAGGGGGCTTCCCTAGGCTACACCTTC. It codes for CASREQGASLGYTF.

The chain carries TRBV29-1 and TRBJ2-5; 7 nucleotides align to TRBD1. Germline trimming cut 4 bases from V and 2 bases from J; bases unmatched to any gene: 7. CDR1 and CDR2 (germline): SQVTM, ANQGSEA. The CDR3 has 14 amino acids. CDR3 DNA sequence: TGCAGCGTTGGGGACAGCTTCGCTCAAGAGACCCAGTACTTC. Amino acid sequence: CSVGDSFAQETQYF. The full variable domain, with the rest looked up from reference TRBV29-1 and TRBJ2-5, is SAVISQKPSRDICQRGTSLTIQCQVDSQVTMMFWYRQQPGQSLTLIATANQGSEATYESGFVIDKFPISRPNLTFSTLTVSNMSPEDSSIYLCSVGDSFAQETQYFGPGTRLLVL.

The chain uses TRBV5-4 and TRBJ2-5, with D maybe TRBD2 (5 bases). The V end was cut by 1 base, the J end by 5 bases, with 9 bases between. The V gene's germline CDR1 is SGHNT and CDR2 YYREEE (reference sequence). This CDR3 is built from 13 residues. The CDR3 nucleotides read TGTGCCAGCAGCTTGCCCGGGGAGGAGACCCAGTACTTC. Amino acids: CASSLPGEETQYF.

This clone was seen a few times. The rearrangement uses TRBV25-1 and TRBJ2-2; the D gene is possibly TRBD2 (5 bases). The V gene lost 4 bases and the J gene lost 5 bases, with 11 bases spanning the gap. The V gene's germline CDR1 is MGHDK and CDR2 SYGVNS. The CDR3 runs to 14 residues. CDR3 in amino acids: CASSGSGKTGELFF. CDR3 nucleotides: TGTGCCAGCAGTGGATCCGGGAAGACCGGGGAGCTGTTTTTT.

The table lists this clone with a few counts. This chain connects TRBV4-3 to TRBJ1-2; the match to TRBD1 covers 7 bases. With 4 bases clipped from V and 0 bases from J, the junction kept 11 bases outside the gene matches. CDR1 and CDR2 from the germline V gene are LGHNA and YSLEER. This CDR3 spans 17 amino acids. CDR3: CASSLRPGQASNYGYTF. The CDR3 DNA sequence: TGCGCCAGCAGCCTACGTCCCGGACAGGCTTCTAACTATGGCTACACCTTC.

This clone was recorded a few times. The rearrangement links TRBV7-9 to TRBJ1-1; TRBD1 might be the D (5 bases). Germline CDR1 reads SEHNR; CDR2 reads FQNEAQ (reference sequence). V lost 1 base and J 4 bases, leaving 10 bases between the germline ends. The CDR3 is 14 amino acids. The CDR3 spells CASSLEGSSTEAFF. DNA of the CDR3: TGTGCCAGCAGCTTAGAGGGGTCAAGCACTGAAGCTTTCTTT. Full variable domain (rest looked up from reference TRBV7-9 and TRBJ1-1): DTGVSQNPRHKITKRGQNVTFRCDPISEHNRLYWYRQTLGQGPEFLTYFQNEAQLEKSRLLSDRFSAERPKGSFSTLEIQRTEQGDSAMYLCASSLEGSSTEAFFGQGTRLTVV.

This clone was observed a handful of times. The V call is TRBV4-3, the J call TRBJ2-3; the match to TRBD1 covers 8 bases. The CDR3 is made up of 19 amino acids. Germline CDR1 LGHNA, CDR2 YSLEER. The V gene end was trimmed by 4 bases and the J gene end by 3 bases; junction bases not matched to a gene: 18. The CDR3, as DNA: TGCGCCAGCAGCCCACACACCTTTCGCGGAGGACAGGGAACAGATACGCAGTATTTT. As protein: CASSPHTFRGGQGTDTQYF.

The chain employs TRBV28 and TRBJ2-1; weak D call: TRBD2 (6 bases). This CDR3 has 15 residues. Trimming stripped 5 bases from V and 5 bases from J, with 16 bases between. Germline V gives CDR1 MDHEN, CDR2 SYDVKM. CDR3 nucleotide sequence: TGTGCCAGCAGTACAACTAGCCCATCGGACAATGAGCAGTTCTTC. Its protein product is CASSTTSPSDNEQFF.

This clone has a handful of counts. The gene calls are TRBV4-1 and TRBJ1-3; tentatively, D is TRBD1 (5 bases). Germline V gene data show CDR1 as MGHRA and CDR2 as YSYEKL. Trimming pared 1 base from V and 7 bases from J, leaving 17 bases between. CDR3 length: 16 residues. The CDR3 reads CASSQVEGRKDNTIYF. CDR3 DNA sequence: TGCGCCAGCAGCCAAGTCGAGGGACGGAAAGATAACACCATATATTTT.

This clone has more than one count but fewer than ten. This sample also contains other DNA sequences that code for the same CDR3. This rearrangement joins TRBV28 to TRBJ2-7; D unclear. The ends were cut back, 1 base at V and 4 bases at J, with 5 bases in the middle. The CDR3 contains 12 residues. The germline CDR1 and CDR2 sequences are MDHEN and SYDVKM. The CDR3 bases are TGTGCCAGCAGTTTATTGGGATACGAGCAGTACTTC. Its translation: CASSLLGYEQYF.

The rearrangement links TRBV30 to TRBJ2-7; D assignment may be TRBD1 or TRBD2 (6 bases each). V lost 0 bases and J lost 7, with 19 bases in between. The CDR3 spans 15 residues. CDR1 and CDR2 from the germline V gene are GTSNPN and SVGIG (reference sequence). CDR3 nucleotide sequence: TGTGCCTGGAGTGTAACCCGAGGGGGGACCTCGGAGCAGTACTTC. It encodes CAWSVTRGGTSEQYF.

The table lists this clone with a few counts. The rearrangement links TRBV4-2 to TRBJ2-7; D unresolved. This CDR3 comprises 15 residues. V was shortened by 0 bases and J by 0 bases, with 9 bases between the two germline ends. From germline, CDR1 is LGHNA and CDR2 YNFKEQ. As DNA, the CDR3 is TGTGCCAGCAGCCAAGATCCCCGGAGCTCCTACGAGCAGTACTTC. Its translation is CASSQDPRSSYEQYF.

This clone has just a few counts. The rearrangement joins TRBV5-1 to TRBJ2-6, with D unresolved. Germline CDR1 and CDR2: SGHRS and YFSETQ. V lost 1 base to trimming and J lost 2 bases, with 10 bases between them. The CDR3 is 16 residues long. In DNA, the CDR3 is TGCGCCAGCAGCTTGTCCGGCCGACCTGGGGCCAACGTCCTGACTTTC. Encoded protein: CASSLSGRPGANVLTF.